Given below is one T cell receptor (beta chain) in context. The CDR3 extends over 13 amino acids. The germline V gene has CDR1 SGHTA and CDR2 FQGNSA. Profiling relied on immunoSEQ multiplex PCR, and the TCRdb table lists in-frame clones only, not all of them. The top ten hold roughly 23% of the sample, which has 18,000 or so clones, around 70% seen once. Treatment defined: randomized to nivolumab then ipilimumab (arm A) or the reverse (arm B). The sample is drawn from a study of sequential checkpoint blockade in melanoma. The sequences come from CD8+ T cells sorted from blood (inferred from file names), collected from a patient given nivolumab and ipilimumab in sequence. This receptor was obtained from a human donor with melanoma. The V call is TRBV7-2, the J call TRBJ2-5; TRBD2 aligns across 11 bases. The DNA end is more similar to TRBJ2-7, so the J call may be wrong. The CDR3 sequence is CASSPTSGAEQYF. The CDR3, as DNA: TGTGCCAGCAGCCCGACTAGCGGGGCCGAGCAGTACTTC.